One and the same sample provided the 29 T cell receptor beta chains below, sequenced in a study of CD8+ T cells in alopecia areata. Treatment noted: oral pan-JAK inhibitor, 5-10 mg twice daily. RNA, once extracted, was reverse transcribed into cDNA for use as the sequencing template. TCRdb's table, derived via immunoSEQ multiplex PCR, lists solely in-frame clones and lacks some. This table holds over 150,000 clones, 53% found once. Source: CD8+ T cells sorted from blood, taken at week 24, from a patient treated with tofacitinib. These TCRs come from a human donor with alopecia areata.

The rearrangement uses TRBV29-1 and TRBJ1-5; possibly TRBD1 for D (5 bases). The length of the CDR3 is 14 residues. The germline V and J ends were trimmed by 3 bases and 3 bases, with 12 bases remaining between them. Germline V gives CDR1 SQVTM, CDR2 ANQGSEA. In DNA, the CDR3 is TGCAGCGTTGATGGGGGGGGGACCAATCAGCCCCAGCATTTT. Translated: CSVDGGGTNQPQHF. The whole variable domain, filled in from reference TRBV29-1 and TRBJ1-5, reads SAVISQKPSRDICQRGTSLTIQCQVDSQVTMMFWYRQQPGQSLTLIATANQGSEATYESGFVIDKFPISRPNLTFSTLTVSNMSPEDSSIYLCSVDGGGTNQPQHFGDGTRLSIL.

CDR3 in DNA: TGCAGCGTTGATACAGGTAGTCGGGCTTTCTTT. It specifies CSVDTGSRAFF. The rearrangement links TRBV29-1 to TRBJ1-1; maybe TRBD1 (5 bases). CDR3 length: 11 amino acids. Per germline, CDR1 SQVTM and CDR2 ANQGSEA. The V end lost 3 bases, the J end lost 11 bases, and 13 bases lay between the germline ends.

Notes on this clone: A read error may produce the germline difference seen at one junction end. J is TRBJ2-1 and V is TRBV6-1; D gene unclear. This CDR3 has 17 residues. Per germline, CDR1 MNHNS and CDR2 SASEGT. The CDR3 is CASREGQQFGLYNEQFF. The CDR3, as DNA: TGTGCCAGCAGGGAAGGCCAACAATTCGGCCTCTACAATGAGCAGTTCTTC.

Notes on this clone: The sample holds other DNA sequences that translate to the same CDR3. The chain has TRBV19 and TRBJ2-1; D call uncertain. Trimming cost V 3 bases and J 0 bases, with 3 bases left between them. CDR1 is LNHDA and CDR2 is SQIVND in the germline V gene (reference sequence). The CDR3 extends over 13 amino acids. DNA for the CDR3: TGTGCCAGTAGTATCAGCTCCTACAATGAGCAGTTCTTC. Protein product: CASSISSYNEQFF.

V is TRBV29-1 and J is TRBJ2-7, with unresolved D. CDR3 length: 10 residues. Germline CDR1 and CDR2: SQVTM and ANQGSEA. V dropped 5 bases and J dropped 5 bases, with 7 bases sitting between them. CDR3 in DNA: TGCAGCGTTTTTAGAGACGAGCAGTACTTC. This encodes CSVFRDEQYF.

This clone was counted only a few times. The rearrangement uses TRBV7-9 and TRBJ2-5; 7 bases align to TRBD1. With 5 bases clipped from V and 2 bases from J, the junction kept 8 bases outside the gene matches. The length of the CDR3 is 15 residues. Germline V gene sequence: CDR1 SEHNR, CDR2 FQNEAQ (reference sequence). The CDR3 DNA is TGTGCCAGCAGCCCACGAGACAGGGAACAAGAGACCCAGTACTTC. Amino acids: CASSPRDREQETQYF.

The chain is built from TRBV5-4 and TRBJ1-1; D is ambiguous. V was pared by 4 bases and J by 3 bases, with 7 bases between. The CDR3 loop spans 12 amino acids. The germline V gene has CDR1 SGHNT and CDR2 YYREEE (reference sequence). The CDR3 DNA reads as TGTGCCAGCAGCGACCTGGACACTGAAGCTTTCTTT. As protein: CASSDLDTEAFF.

The chain combines TRBV4-3 with TRBJ1-5; D unclear. Germline V gene data show CDR1 as LGHNA and CDR2 as YSLEER. V was cut by 3 bases and J by 4 bases, with 10 bases left in between. This CDR3 region has 14 residues. CDR3 residues: CASSHGRINQPQHF. As DNA, the CDR3 is TGCGCCAGCAGCCACGGGAGGATAAATCAGCCCCAGCATTTT.

The V gene is TRBV30, the J gene TRBJ1-3; D gene unclear. The length of the CDR3 is 14 residues. CDR1 is GTSNPN, CDR2 SVGIG, per germline (reference sequence). The V and J ends lost 4 bases and 0 bases respectively, with 10 bases between them. In DNA, the CDR3 is TGTGCCTGGACCGACGGTTACTCTGGAAACACCATATATTTT. It specifies CAWTDGYSGNTIYF.

The J gene is TRBJ2-3, the V gene TRBV25-1, with 9 bases matching TRBD2. The CDR3 covers 15 residues. The V gene's germline CDR1 is MGHDK and CDR2 SYGVNS. The junction had 3 bases not matched to a gene; V was cut back by 3 bases and J by 2 bases. CDR3 sequence reads: CASSDGTSPTDTQYF. The CDR3 region has the DNA TGTGCCAGCAGTGATGGGACTAGCCCCACAGATACGCAGTATTTT.

J is TRBJ1-1 and V is TRBV13, with unresolved D. The V and J ends lost 2 bases and 1 base respectively, with 8 bases between them. Germline V CDR1 and CDR2: PRHDT, FYEKMQ (reference sequence). The CDR3 extends over 14 amino acids. The DNA for the CDR3 is TGTGCCAGCAGCTTAACGGCCGCGAACACTGAAGCTTTCTTT. Residues: CASSLTAANTEAFF.

This chain uses TRBV27 with TRBJ1-6; no definite D call. The germline gives CDR1 MNHEY, CDR2 SMNVEV (reference sequence). V was trimmed by 6 bases and J by 6 bases, leaving 21 bases between them. The CDR3 sequence is 17 residues long. CDR3 sequence (DNA): TGTGCCAGCAGATCGTCTCTTGGCCTCATCCTTAATTCACCCCTCCACTTT. The encoded protein is CASRSSLGLILNSPLHF.

The rearrangement links TRBV30 to TRBJ2-3, with D perhaps given as TRBD1 or TRBD2 (6 bases each). Looked up from germline, CDR1 is GTSNPN and CDR2 is SVGIG (reference sequence). The CDR3 is 14 amino acids. V was clipped by 3 bases and J by 0 bases, with 10 bases between them. In DNA form, the CDR3 reads TGTGCCTGGAGGTCGGGGGCGAGCACAGATACGCAGTATTTT. As protein: CAWRSGASTDTQYF. Filled out from reference TRBV30 and TRBJ2-3, the complete variable domain reads SQTIHQWPATLVQPVGSPLSLECTVEGTSNPNLYWYRQAAGRGLQLLFYSVGIGQISSEVPQNLSASRPQDRQFILSSKKLLLSDSGFYLCAWRSGASTDTQYFGPGTRLTVL.

This clone was counted a few times. The rearrangement joins TRBV9 to TRBJ2-3, with D perhaps TRBD2 (6 bases). From germline, CDR1 is SGDLS and CDR2 YYNGEE. V lost 4 bases, J lost 1 base, and 10 bases lay in between. The length of the CDR3 is 14 residues. The CDR3 nucleotides are TGTGCCAGCAGCCCCGGGACTGGCACAGATACGCAGTATTTT. Translation gives CASSPGTGTDTQYF.

The rearrangement uses TRBV30 and TRBJ1-1; D is ambiguous. The V gene lost 4 bases and the J gene lost 10 bases, with 13 bases spanning the gap. Germline V CDR1 and CDR2: GTSNPN, SVGIG (reference sequence). The CDR3 has 11 residues. For the CDR3, the DNA is TGTGCCTGGACTGGGAGCGACATAGCTTTCTTT. Encoded protein: CAWTGSDIAFF.

The DNA for the CDR3 is TGTGCCAGCAGTGAAACCTCGGACATGACCTACGAGCAGTACTTC. This encodes CASSETSDMTYEQYF. This chain joins TRBV6-1 and TRBJ2-7; possibly TRBD1 for D (5 bases). CDR1 and CDR2 from the germline V gene are MNHNS and SASEGT. Trimming took off 2 bases at V and 2 bases at J, with 13 bases between the two ends. The CDR3 is made up of 15 amino acids.

This clone appeared a few times. The J gene is TRBJ1-5, the V gene TRBV27; D remains ambiguous. Germline V lookup: CDR1 MNHEY, CDR2 SMNVEV (reference sequence). The CDR3 covers 14 residues. V was clipped by 4 bases and J by 3 bases, with 10 bases between them. Written as DNA, the CDR3 is TGTGCCAGCAGTTCCCAGCTAAACAATCAGCCCCAGCATTTT. Protein product: CASSSQLNNQPQHF.

This clone was seen a few times. The V call is TRBV15, the J call TRBJ2-1; 7 bases align to TRBD2. J gave up 7 bases and V 0 bases, and 6 bases lay outside the gene matches. CDR1 LNHNV and CDR2 YYDKDF come from the germline V gene (reference sequence). This CDR3 spans 15 amino acids. CDR3 residues: CATSRDELAGNEQFF. CDR3 nucleotide sequence: TGTGCCACCAGCAGAGATGAATTAGCGGGTAATGAGCAGTTCTTC.

The chain recombines TRBV30 with TRBJ2-2; 7 bases fit TRBD2. With V trimmed by 0 bases and J by 3 bases, 4 bases remained unmatched. This CDR3 contains 15 residues. Germline CDR1 is GTSNPN and CDR2 is SVGIG (reference sequence). CDR3 loop: CAWSVRGGYTGELFF. CDR3 DNA: TGTGCCTGGAGTGTACGCGGGGGATACACCGGGGAGCTGTTTTTT. The variable domain in full, completed from reference TRBV30 and TRBJ2-2, reads SQTIHQWPATLVQPVGSPLSLECTVEGTSNPNLYWYRQAAGRGLQLLFYSVGIGQISSEVPQNLSASRPQDRQFILSSKKLLLSDSGFYLCAWSVRGGYTGELFFGEGSRLTVL.

J is TRBJ1-6 and V is TRBV6-5, with D possibly TRBD1 on 5 matching bases. Germline V gene lookup returns CDR1 MNHEY and CDR2 SVGAGI. V was clipped by 5 bases and J by 6 bases, with 8 bases between them. This CDR3 contains 13 residues. As DNA, the CDR3 is TGTGCCAGCAGTCTTGGGGGTAATTCACCCCTCCACTTT. Translating it yields CASSLGGNSPLHF.

The chain links TRBV11-2 to TRBJ2-3, with TRBD2 as a possible D gene (6 bases). The CDR3 is 13 amino acids. The V and J ends lost 5 bases and 6 bases respectively, with 12 bases between them. Looked up from germline, CDR1 is SGHAT and CDR2 is FQNNGV. CDR3 bases: TGTGCCAGCAGCCCCGGGACTCCCGATACGCAGTATTTT. This sequence encodes CASSPGTPDTQYF.

CDR3 loop: CASTNRDVLAKNIQYF. In nucleotides, the CDR3 is TGTGCCAGCACCAATAGGGATGTCTTAGCCAAAAACATTCAGTACTTC. The chain links TRBV2 to TRBJ2-4; no clear D. Germline lookup yields CDR1 SNHLY and CDR2 FYNNEI. CDR3 length: 16 residues. Deletions cut 7 bases from V and 0 bases from J, with 16 bases between.

The rearrangement uses TRBV30 and TRBJ2-1; D ambiguous. Trimming took off 5 bases at V and 0 bases at J, with 8 bases between the two ends. Germline CDR1 is GTSNPN and CDR2 is SVGIG (reference sequence). The CDR3 is 13 residues long. The CDR3 region has the DNA TGTGCCTGGCAGATAAGCTCCTACAATGAGCAGTTCTTC. It encodes CAWQISSYNEQFF.

This clone was observed a few times. The sample contains more than one DNA sequence encoding this CDR3. V usage is TRBV7-9 and J usage is TRBJ2-7; D gene uncertain. The CDR3 is 12 amino acids. Germline assignment: CDR1 SEHNR and CDR2 FQNEAQ (reference sequence). Trimming removed 3 bases at V and 3 bases at J, with 6 bases between. CDR3 nucleotides: TGTGCCAGCAGCTTGGCGGTCTACGAGCAGTACTTC. It codes for CASSLAVYEQYF.

This clone was counted between two and nine times. The chain combines TRBV11-2 with TRBJ2-1; no clear D. The CDR3 has 16 amino acids. V was clipped by 6 bases and J by 5 bases, with 20 bases between them. Germline assignment: CDR1 SGHAT and CDR2 FQNNGV. CDR3 in DNA: TGTGCCAGCAGACCCGCCGGTACTAAATTAGACAATGAGCAGTTCTTC. Protein sequence: CASRPAGTKLDNEQFF. The entire variable domain, with the rest obtained from reference TRBV11-2 and TRBJ2-1, is as follows: EAGVAQSPRYKIIEKRQSVAFWCNPISGHATLYWYQQILGQGPKLLIQFQNNGVVDDSQLPKDRFSAERLKGVDSTLKIQPAKLEDSAVYLCASRPAGTKLDNEQFFGPGTRLTVL.

The chain uses TRBV7-2 and TRBJ2-1; 13 bases align to TRBD2. CDR1 is SGHTA and CDR2 is FQGNSA in the germline V gene. There are 15 residues in the CDR3. The junction had 2 bases not matched to a gene; V was cut back by 3 bases and J by 6 bases. The CDR3 is CASSFWTSGGNEQFF. CDR3 nucleotides: TGTGCCAGCAGCTTCTGGACTAGCGGGGGCAATGAGCAGTTCTTC.

The sample holds a few counts of this clone. This chain joins TRBV9 and TRBJ1-2, with TRBD1 matching 8 bases. Germline trimming cut 3 bases from V and 2 bases from J; bases unmatched to any gene: 6. The CDR3 has 15 residues. Germline assignment: CDR1 SGDLS and CDR2 YYNGEE. CDR3 residues: CASSAGQGPNYGYTF. In nucleotides, the CDR3 is TGTGCCAGCAGCGCTGGACAGGGCCCAAACTATGGCTACACCTTC.

This rearrangement joins TRBV5-6 to TRBJ1-2; D is uncertain. V lost 0 bases and J lost 4, with 13 bases in between. Germline assignment: CDR1 SGHDT and CDR2 YYEEEE. The CDR3 extends over 15 amino acids. The DNA of the CDR3 is TGTGCCAGCAGCTTGGACCCCCCCGACGTCTATGGCTACACCTTC. Its translation: CASSLDPPDVYGYTF.

The genes are TRBV12-5 and TRBJ2-7, with unresolved D. Trimming removed 3 bases from V and 3 bases from J, with 15 bases in between. The CDR3 is made up of 15 amino acids. Per germline, CDR1 LGHNT and CDR2 FRNRAP. This CDR3 reads CASGFGATTYYEQYF. DNA of the CDR3: TGTGCTAGTGGTTTCGGAGCGACAACCTACTACGAGCAGTACTTC.